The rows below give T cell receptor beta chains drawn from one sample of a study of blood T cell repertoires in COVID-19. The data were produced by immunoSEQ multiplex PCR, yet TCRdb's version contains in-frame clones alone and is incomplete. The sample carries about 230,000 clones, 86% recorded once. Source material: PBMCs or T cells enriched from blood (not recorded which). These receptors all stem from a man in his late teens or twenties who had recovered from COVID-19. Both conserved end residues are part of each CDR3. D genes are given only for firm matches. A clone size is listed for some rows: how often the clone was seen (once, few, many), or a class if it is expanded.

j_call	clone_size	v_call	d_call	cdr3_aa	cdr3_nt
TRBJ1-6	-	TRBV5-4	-	CASSSDNPSSYNSPLHF	TGTGCCAGCAGCTCGGACAACCCGAGCTCCTATAATTCACCCCTCCACTTT
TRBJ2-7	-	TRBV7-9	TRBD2	CASSLDGGAYEQYF	TGTGCCAGCAGCTTAGACGGGGGGGCCTACGAGCAGTACTTC
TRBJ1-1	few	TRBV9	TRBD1	CASSVDYRGANTEAFF	TGTGCCAGCAGCGTAGATTACAGGGGCGCGAACACTGAAGCTTTCTTT
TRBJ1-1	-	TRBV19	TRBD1	CASSIRVPGQGLNTEAFF	TGTGCCAGTAGTATAAGGGTCCCGGGACAGGGTTTGAACACTGAAGCTTTCTTT
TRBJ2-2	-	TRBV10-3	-	CAISPLLQGGNTGELFF	TGTGCCATCAGCCCCCTCCTACAGGGTGGGAACACCGGGGAGCTGTTTTTT
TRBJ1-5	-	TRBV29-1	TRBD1	CSVTGQPNQPQHF	TGCAGCGTTACGGGACAGCCCAATCAGCCCCAGCATTTT
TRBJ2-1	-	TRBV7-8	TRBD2	CASSLEGLAGVEQFF	TGTGCCAGCAGCTTAGAGGGACTAGCGGGAGTTGAGCAGTTCTTC
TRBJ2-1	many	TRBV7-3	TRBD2	CASSLVGAGARSYNEQFF	TGTGCCAGCAGCTTGGTTGGAGCGGGAGCCCGCTCCTACAATGAGCAGTTCTTC
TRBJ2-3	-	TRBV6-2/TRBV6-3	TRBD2	CASSTLARPPTDTQYF	TGTGCCAGCAGTACACTAGCGCGCCCCCCCACAGATACGCAGTATTTT
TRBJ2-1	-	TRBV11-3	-	CASSSMDYYGQFF	TGTGCCAGCAGCTCCATGGACTATTACGGGCAGTTCTTC
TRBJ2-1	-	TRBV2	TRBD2	CASSGVGREGAYNEQFF	TGTGCCAGCAGTGGTGTCGGGCGGGAGGGGGCCTACAATGAGCAGTTCTTC
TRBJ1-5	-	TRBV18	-	CASSPGGINQPQHF	TGTGCCAGCTCACCGGGGGGAATCAATCAGCCCCAGCATTTT
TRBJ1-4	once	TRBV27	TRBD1	CASSLSGTVNEKLFF	TGTGCCAGCAGTTTATCCGGGACAGTTAATGAAAAACTGTTTTTT
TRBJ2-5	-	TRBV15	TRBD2	CATLLAGYETQYF	TGTGCCACGTTACTAGCGGGGTATGAGACCCAGTACTTC
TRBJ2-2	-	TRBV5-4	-	CASRPRNTGELFF	TGTGCCAGCAGGCCCAGGAACACCGGGGAGCTGTTTTTT
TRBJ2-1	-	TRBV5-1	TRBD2	CASKSGSSYNEQFF	TGCGCCAGCAAAAGCGGGAGCTCCTACAATGAGCAGTTCTTC
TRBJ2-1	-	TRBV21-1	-	CASSDYRDSQGVGREGDNEQFF	TGTGCCAGCAGCGACTACCGGGACAGCCAGGGCGTGGGGCGGGAAGGCGACAATGAGCAGTTCTTC
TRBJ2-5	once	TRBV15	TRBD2	CATSRAGGHDFGETQYF	TGTGCCACCAGCAGAGCGGGGGGGCACGACTTCGGAGAGACCCAGTACTTC
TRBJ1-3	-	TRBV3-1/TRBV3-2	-	CASSQEGAIYF	TGTGCCAGCAGCCAAGAAGGGGCCATATATTTT
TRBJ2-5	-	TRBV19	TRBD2	CASRYRAGLADQETQYF	TGTGCCAGTAGGTACCGGGCCGGACTAGCGGACCAAGAGACCCAGTACTTC